This T cell receptor beta chain was sequenced during a study of blood T cell repertoires in COVID-19. Background on the study: PBMCs, B-cell-depleted T cells, or T cells were the source of the cDNA or gDNA that made up the material.

Under the authors' procedure: The assay estimated nucleated cells by amplifying reference gene primers. Clones were sequenced by immunoSEQ multiplex PCR, and TCRdb holds only the in-frame ones, with some missing. That table is the source of V, J and clone size, and D and trimming were worked out from the DNA. The sample records about 31,000 clones, around 90% being singletons. The specimen sequenced was peripheral blood. The sequence came from a man in his sixties with COVID-19, enrolled during active disease.

The CDR3 loop reads CASSDPGLGMSDTQYF. The CDR3 DNA sequence: TGTGCCAGCAGTGACCCCGGACTGGGGATGTCGGATACGCAGTATTTT. The chain couples TRBV6-2 or TRBV6-3 to TRBJ2-3; a possible D gene is TRBD2 (5 bases). Germline-derived CDR1 and CDR2 are MNHEY and SVGEGT. Between the trimmed V and J ends, which lost 5 bases and 6 bases, there was a span of 21 bases. CDR3 size: 16 residues.